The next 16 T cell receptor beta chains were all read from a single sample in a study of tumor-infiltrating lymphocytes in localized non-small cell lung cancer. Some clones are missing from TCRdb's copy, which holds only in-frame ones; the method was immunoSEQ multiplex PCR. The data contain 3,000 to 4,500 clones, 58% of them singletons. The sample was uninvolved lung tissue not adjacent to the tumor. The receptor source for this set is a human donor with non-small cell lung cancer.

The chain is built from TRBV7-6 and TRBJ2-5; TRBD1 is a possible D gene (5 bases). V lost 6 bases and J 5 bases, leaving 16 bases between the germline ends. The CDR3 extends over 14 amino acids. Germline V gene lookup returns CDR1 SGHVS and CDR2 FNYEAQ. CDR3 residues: CASRGIGVEETQYF. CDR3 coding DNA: TGTGCCAGCAGAGGAATAGGGGTAGAGGAGACCCAGTACTTC.

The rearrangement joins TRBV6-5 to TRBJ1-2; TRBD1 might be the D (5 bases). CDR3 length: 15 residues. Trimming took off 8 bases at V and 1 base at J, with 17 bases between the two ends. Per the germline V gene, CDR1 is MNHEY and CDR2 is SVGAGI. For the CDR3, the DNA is TGTGCCAGCCTCCCCGGGACGACGTTTAACTATGGCTACACCTTC. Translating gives CASLPGTTFNYGYTF.

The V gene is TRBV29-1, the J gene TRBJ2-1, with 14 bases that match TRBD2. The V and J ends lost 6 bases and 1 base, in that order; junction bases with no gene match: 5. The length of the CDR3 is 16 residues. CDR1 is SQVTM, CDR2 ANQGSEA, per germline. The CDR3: CSVPGTSGGSYNEQFF. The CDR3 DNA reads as TGCAGCGTCCCCGGGACTAGCGGGGGATCCTACAATGAGCAGTTCTTC.

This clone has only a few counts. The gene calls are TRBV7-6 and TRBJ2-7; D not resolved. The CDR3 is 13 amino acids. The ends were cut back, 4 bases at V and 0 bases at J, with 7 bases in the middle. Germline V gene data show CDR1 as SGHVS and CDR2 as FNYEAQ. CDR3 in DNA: TGTGCCAGCAGCTCCCTGAGCTCCTACGAGCAGTACTTC. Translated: CASSSLSSYEQYF.

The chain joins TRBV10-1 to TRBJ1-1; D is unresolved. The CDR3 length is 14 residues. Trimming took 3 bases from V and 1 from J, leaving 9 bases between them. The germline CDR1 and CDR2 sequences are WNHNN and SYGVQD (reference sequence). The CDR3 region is CASSDSQRNTEAFF. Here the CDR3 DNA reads TGCGCCAGCAGTGATTCACAGAGGAACACTGAAGCTTTCTTT.

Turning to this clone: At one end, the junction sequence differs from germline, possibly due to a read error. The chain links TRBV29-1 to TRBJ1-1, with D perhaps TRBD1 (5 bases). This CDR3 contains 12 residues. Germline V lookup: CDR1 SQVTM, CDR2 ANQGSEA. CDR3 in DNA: TGCAGCGCTGAACGGGGCAACACTGAAGCTTTCTTT. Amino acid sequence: CSAERGNTEAFF.

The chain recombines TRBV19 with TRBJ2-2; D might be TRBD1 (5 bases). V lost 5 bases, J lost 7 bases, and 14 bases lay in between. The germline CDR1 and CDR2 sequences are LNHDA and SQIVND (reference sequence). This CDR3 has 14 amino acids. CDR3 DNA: TGTGCCAGTAGTTTGGGGCAGTGGGGCGGGGAGCTGTTTTTT. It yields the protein CASSLGQWGGELFF. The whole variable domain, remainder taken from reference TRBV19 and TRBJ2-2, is DGGITQSPKYLFRKEGQNVTLSCEQNLNHDAMYWYRQDPGQGLRLIYYSQIVNDFQKGDIAEGYSVSREKKESFPLTVTSAQKNPTAFYLCASSLGQWGGELFFGEGSRLTVL.

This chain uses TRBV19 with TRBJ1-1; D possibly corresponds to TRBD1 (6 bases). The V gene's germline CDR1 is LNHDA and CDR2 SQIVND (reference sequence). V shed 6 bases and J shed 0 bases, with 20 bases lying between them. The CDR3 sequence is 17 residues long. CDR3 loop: CASSLITGRRMNTEAFF. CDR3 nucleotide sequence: TGTGCCAGTAGCTTGATAACAGGGAGGAGAATGAACACTGAAGCTTTCTTT.

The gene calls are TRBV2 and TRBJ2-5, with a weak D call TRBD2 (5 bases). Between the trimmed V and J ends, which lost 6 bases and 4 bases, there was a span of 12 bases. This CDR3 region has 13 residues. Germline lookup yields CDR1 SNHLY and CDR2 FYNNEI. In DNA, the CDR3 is TGTGCCAGCAGGCCCGGACTCCGAGAGACCCAGTACTTC. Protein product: CASRPGLRETQYF.

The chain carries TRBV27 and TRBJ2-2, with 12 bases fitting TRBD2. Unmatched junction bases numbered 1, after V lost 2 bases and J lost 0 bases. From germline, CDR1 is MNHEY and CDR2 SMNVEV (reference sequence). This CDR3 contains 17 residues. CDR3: CASSLPSGRANTGELFF. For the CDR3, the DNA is TGTGCCAGCAGTTTACCTAGCGGGAGGGCGAACACCGGGGAGCTGTTTTTT.

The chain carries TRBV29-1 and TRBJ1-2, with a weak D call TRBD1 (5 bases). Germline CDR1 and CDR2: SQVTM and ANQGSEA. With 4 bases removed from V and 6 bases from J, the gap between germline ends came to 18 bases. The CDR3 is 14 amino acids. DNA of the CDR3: TGCAGCGTTGTCACCTTACAGGAGAGAAATGGCTACACCTTC. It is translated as CSVVTLQERNGYTF. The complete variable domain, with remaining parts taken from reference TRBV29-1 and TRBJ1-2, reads SAVISQKPSRDICQRGTSLTIQCQVDSQVTMMFWYRQQPGQSLTLIATANQGSEATYESGFVIDKFPISRPNLTFSTLTVSNMSPEDSSIYLCSVVTLQERNGYTFGSGTRLTVV.

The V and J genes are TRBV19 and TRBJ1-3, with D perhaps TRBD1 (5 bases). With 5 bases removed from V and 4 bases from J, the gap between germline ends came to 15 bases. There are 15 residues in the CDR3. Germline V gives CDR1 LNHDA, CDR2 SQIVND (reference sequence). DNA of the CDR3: TGTGCCAGTAGTCCGGGGGGTCTCGGAGGAAACACCATATATTTT. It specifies CASSPGGLGGNTIYF.

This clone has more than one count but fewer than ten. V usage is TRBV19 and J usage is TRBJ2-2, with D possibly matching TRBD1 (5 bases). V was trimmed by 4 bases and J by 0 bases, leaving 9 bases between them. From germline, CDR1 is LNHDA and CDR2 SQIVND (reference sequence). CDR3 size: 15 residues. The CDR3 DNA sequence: TGTGCCAGTAGTAGGGGCCATACGAACACCGGGGAGCTGTTTTTT. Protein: CASSRGHTNTGELFF.

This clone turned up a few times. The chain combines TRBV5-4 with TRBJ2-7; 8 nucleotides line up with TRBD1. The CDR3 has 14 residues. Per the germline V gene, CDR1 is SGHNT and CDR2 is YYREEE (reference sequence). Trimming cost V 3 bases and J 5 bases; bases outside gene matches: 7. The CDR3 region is CASSSGGKTNEQYF. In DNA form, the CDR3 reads TGTGCCAGCAGCTCAGGGGGCAAAACGAACGAGCAGTACTTC. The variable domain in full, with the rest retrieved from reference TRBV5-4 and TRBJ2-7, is ETGVTQSPTHLIKTRGQQVTLRCSSQSGHNTVSWYQQALGQGPQFIFQYYREEENGRGNFPPRFSGLQFPNYSSELNVNALELDDSALYLCASSSGGKTNEQYFGPGTRLTVT.

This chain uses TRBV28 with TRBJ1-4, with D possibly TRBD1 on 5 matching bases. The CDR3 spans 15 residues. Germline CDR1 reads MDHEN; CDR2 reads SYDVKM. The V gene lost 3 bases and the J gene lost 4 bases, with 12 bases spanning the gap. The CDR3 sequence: CASSLGGPLNEKLFF. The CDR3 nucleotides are TGTGCCAGCAGTTTGGGGGGACCCCTTAATGAAAAACTGTTTTTT.

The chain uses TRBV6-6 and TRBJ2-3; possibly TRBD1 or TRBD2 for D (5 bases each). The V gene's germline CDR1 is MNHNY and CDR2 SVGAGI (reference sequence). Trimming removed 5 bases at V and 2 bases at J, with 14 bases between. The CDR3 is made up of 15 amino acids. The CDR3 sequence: CASSQRGPVTDTQYF. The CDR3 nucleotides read TGTGCCAGCAGTCAACGGGGACCGGTCACAGATACGCAGTATTTT.